These T cell receptor beta chains were read from a single sample in a study of cytomegalovirus exposure and HLA in healthy donors. The protocol was immunoSEQ multiplex PCR, while the TCRdb copy is restricted to in-frame clones and leaves out a portion. The table lists some 200,000 clones, less than 80% of them singletons. The sequenced material came from PBMCs. The receptors were sampled from a girl aged 2 to 10 in good health and CMV-seronegative. Both conserved end residues are part of each CDR3. D genes are given only for firm matches. The size of a clone is reported for some rows only, either as once, few or many, or as a class for expanded clones.

clone size: NA; V gene: TRBV11-3; CDR3 length: 16; D gene: TRBD2; J gene: TRBJ2-1; CDR3 protein: CASSLGGRGGHNEQFF; CDR3 DNA: TGTGCCAGCAGCTTAGGGGGCCGGGGGGGGCACAATGAGCAGTTCTTC
clone size: NA; V gene: TRBV7-2; CDR3 length: 15; D gene: NA; J gene: TRBJ2-3; CDR3 protein: CASSQRALSTDTQYF; CDR3 DNA: TGTGCCAGCAGCCAGCGGGCTCTTAGCACAGATACGCAGTATTTT
clone size: NA; V gene: TRBV5-1; CDR3 length: 14; D gene: NA; J gene: TRBJ2-1; CDR3 protein: CASSLGALYNEQFF; CDR3 DNA: TGCGCCAGCAGCTTGGGGGCCCTCTACAATGAGCAGTTCTTC
clone size: NA; V gene: TRBV12-5; CDR3 length: 15; D gene: NA; J gene: TRBJ1-1; CDR3 protein: CASGLVIQAATEAFF; CDR3 DNA: TGTGCTAGTGGTTTGGTAATACAGGCGGCCACTGAAGCTTTCTTT
clone size: NA; V gene: TRBV9; CDR3 length: 13; D gene: NA; J gene: TRBJ1-5; CDR3 protein: CASSAAGYQPQHF; CDR3 DNA: TGTGCCAGCAGCGCAGCAGGGTATCAGCCCCAGCATTTT
clone size: NA; V gene: TRBV6-5; CDR3 length: 13; D gene: NA; J gene: TRBJ2-5; CDR3 protein: CASSYKQLETQYF; CDR3 DNA: TGTGCCAGCAGTTACAAACAGTTAGAGACCCAGTACTTC
clone size: NA; V gene: TRBV5-4; CDR3 length: 15; D gene: TRBD1; J gene: TRBJ1-2; CDR3 protein: CASSLGGTGVLGYTF; CDR3 DNA: TGTGCCAGCAGCTTGGGGGGGACAGGCGTACTTGGCTACACCTTC
clone size: NA; V gene: TRBV7-3; CDR3 length: 14; D gene: NA; J gene: TRBJ2-1; CDR3 protein: CASSLGRKLDEQFF; CDR3 DNA: TGTGCCAGCAGCTTAGGGCGTAAACTAGATGAGCAGTTCTTC
clone size: once; V gene: TRBV1; CDR3 length: 18; D gene: NA; J gene: TRBJ2-3; CDR3 protein: CTSSQENGTGWGTDTQYF; CDR3 DNA: TGCACCAGCAGCCAAGAAAATGGGACAGGGTGGGGCACAGATACGCAGTATTTT
clone size: NA; V gene: TRBV7-6; CDR3 length: 11; D gene: NA; J gene: TRBJ2-5; CDR3 protein: CASSIQGYQYF; CDR3 DNA: TGTGCCAGCAGCATACAGGGATACCAGTACTTC